Listed below are T cell receptor beta chains from one sample, sequenced in a study of T cells expressing NK-cell markers. With the 5' RACE reads reprocessed, TCRdb shows one record per CDR3 protein and no DNA. This sample's table reports 550,000 to 600,000 distinct CDR3 sequences. The source material was blood T cells: a sorted CD56 or NKG2C T cell subset, CD4+ or CD8+ T cells, or bulk PBMC T cells (not recorded which). These receptors were obtained from a man between 18 and 35 years old in good health. Each CDR3 is given with its conserved first and last residue.

J,V,CDR3
TRBJ2-1,TRBV20-1,CSASEGLAAANEQFF
TRBJ1-2,TRBV6-5,CASSYGRDYGYTF
TRBJ2-5,TRBV10-3,CAISLKGETQYF
TRBJ2-1,TRBV9,CASSVAPSGLYSYNEQFF
TRBJ1-4,TRBV9,CASSPRLFNEKLFF
TRBJ1-2,TRBV7-8,CASSLEGQRGLYGYTF
TRBJ2-6,TRBV14,CASSHFPWGQLGTGANVLTF
TRBJ2-3,TRBV20-1,CSARSRLTDTQYF
TRBJ2-1,TRBV7-8,CASSLKAGGRSYEQFF
TRBJ2-4,TRBV9,CASSVAPSGGKNIQYF
TRBJ2-7,TRBV7-8,CASSLVGTSGRLYSEQYF
TRBJ2-2,TRBV9,CASSVKSGSGGELFF